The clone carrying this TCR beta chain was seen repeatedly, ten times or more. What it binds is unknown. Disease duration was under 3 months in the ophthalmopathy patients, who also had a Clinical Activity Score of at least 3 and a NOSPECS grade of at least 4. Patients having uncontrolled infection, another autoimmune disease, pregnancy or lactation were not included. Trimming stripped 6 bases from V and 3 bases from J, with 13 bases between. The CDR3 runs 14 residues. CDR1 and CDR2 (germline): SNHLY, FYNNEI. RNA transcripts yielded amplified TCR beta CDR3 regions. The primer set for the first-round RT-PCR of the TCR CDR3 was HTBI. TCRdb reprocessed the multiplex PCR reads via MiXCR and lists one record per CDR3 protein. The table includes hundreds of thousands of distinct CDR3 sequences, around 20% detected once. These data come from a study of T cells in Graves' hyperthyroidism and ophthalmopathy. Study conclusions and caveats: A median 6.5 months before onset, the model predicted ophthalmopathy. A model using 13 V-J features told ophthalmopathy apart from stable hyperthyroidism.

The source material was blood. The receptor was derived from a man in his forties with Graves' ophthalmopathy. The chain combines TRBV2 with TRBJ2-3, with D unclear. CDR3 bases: TGTGCCAGCAGAGCGATTCTCGGGACAGATACGCAGTATTTT. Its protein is CASRAILGTDTQYF.